This T cell receptor beta chain was identified during a study of T cell repertoires in cytomegalovirus infection. This clonotype has only a few counts. The antigen is not known. Germline CDR1 reads SGHTA; CDR2 reads FQGNSA. V dropped 4 bases and J dropped 4; count of bases not matched to a gene: 6. The CDR3 runs to 15 residues. MiXCR, run by TCRdb on the reads, gives a single entry per CDR3 protein. The data contain just under 500,000 distinct CDR3 sequences, around a third of them singletons. Sequenced material: cultured PBMCs, taken from culture after CMV antigen stimulation. This chain joins TRBV7-2 and TRBJ2-3, with 9 bases fitting TRBD1. The receptor's source is a human donor in good health (CMV status not recorded). Some clones in this sample may be carry-over from other donors' samples. The CDR3 sequence is CASSSQGAWSDTQYF. The CDR3 coding sequence is TGTGCCAGCAGCTCACAGGGGGCCTGGTCAGATACGCAGTATTTT.